These 28 T cell receptor beta chains came from one sample sequenced in a study of TET2 disruption in CD19-targeted CAR T cells. TCRdb's copy holds only in-frame clones and misses some; the assay was immunoSEQ multiplex PCR. The repertoire table contains fewer than 30,000 clones. No antigens are known for them. As to treatment: autologous CTL019 cells: CD19 CAR with 4-1BB and CD3 zeta domains. The specimen was CD8- CAR+ T cells sorted from cultured blood T cells, collected for CD19 CAR T cell therapy. Subset specified: CD8-negative CAR-positive T cells from the infusion product. All receptors derive from a man between 65 and 85 years old with chronic lymphocytic leukemia.

As concerns this clone: The CDR3 goes on 3 residues after the read ends, and that part is filled in from the germline J gene. The chain carries TRBV5-1 and TRBJ2-1, with 8 bases identical to TRBD2. This CDR3 has 16 amino acids. CDR1 is SGHRS, CDR2 YFSETQ, per germline. The V segment lost 4 bases and the J segment 2 bases; nucleotides outside the gene matches: 8. The CDR3 loop is CASSLGTRGTYNEQFF. The sequenced part of the CDR3 DNA is TGCGCCAGCAGCCTCGGGACTAGGGGAACCTACAATGAG.

Notes on this clone: The read is 3 residues too short to cover the CDR3 end, so that end is filled in from the germline J gene. This chain links TRBV10-3 with TRBJ2-7, with no clear D. Germline CDR1 is ENHRY and CDR2 is SYGVKD. The length of the CDR3 is 13 residues. Trimming pared 11 bases from V and 3 bases from J, leaving 17 bases between. CDR3 sequence: CASSLPNGYEQYF. The sequenced part of the CDR3 DNA is TGTGCCTCATCTTTACCCAACGGCTACGAG.

Note on this clone: Read sequence stops 3 residues before the CDR3 end, and the germline J gene provides the missing end. The chain has TRBV19 and TRBJ1-1; 9 nucleotides agree with TRBD1. The germline V gene encodes CDR1 LNHDA and CDR2 SQIVND (reference sequence). The CDR3 consists of 14 residues. The CDR3 here is CASRDRGSWETAFF. The covered CDR3 bases are TGTGCCAGTAGGGACAGGGGATCCTGGGAGACA.

With respect to this clone: The read ends 3 residues before the CDR3 terminus; that terminus is restored from the germline J gene. The chain links TRBV24-1 to TRBJ2-1, with unresolved D. Trimming cost V 4 bases and J 7 bases, with 4 bases left between them. The germline gives CDR1 KGHDR, CDR2 SFDVKD. The length of the CDR3 is 11 residues. Incomplete CDR3 DNA: TGTGCCACCAGTGACTTTAATGAG. It is translated as CATSDFNE. The whole CDR3 sequence is CATSDFNEQFF.

As regards this clone: The read ends 3 residues shy of where the CDR3 ends; the end is completed using the germline J gene. The chain has TRBV30 and TRBJ1-1; D unclear. Germline-derived CDR1 and CDR2 are GTSNPN and SVGIG (reference sequence). This CDR3 spans 15 amino acids. Trimming shortened V by 0 bases and J by 3 bases, and 14 bases separated the two germline ends. The part of the CDR3 DNA that was read is TGTGCCTGGAGTGTATATGGGCTGTGGGACACTGAA. This codes for CAWSVYGLWDTE. The whole CDR3 reads CAWSVYGLWDTEAFF.

A word on this clone: The observed sequence ends 3 residues before the CDR3 terminus, with the missing tail filled in from the germline J gene. This chain connects TRBV7-3 to TRBJ2-3; 14 nucleotides line up with TRBD2. The CDR3 is 17 amino acids. Germline V gene data show CDR1 as SGHTA and CDR2 as FQGTGA. Trimming at V came to 5 bases and at J to 3 bases, leaving 7 bases not matched to a gene. Partial CDR3 DNA: TGTGCCAGCAGCCCAAGACTAGCGGGGGGGCGAACAGATACG. It codes for CASSPRLAGGRTDT. The whole CDR3 reads CASSPRLAGGRTDTQYF.

Note on this clone: At one boundary the junction diverges from the germline segment, which might be a read error. The read ends 3 residues early relative to the CDR3; the germline J gene fills the gap. This sequence joins TRBV7-9 and TRBJ2-3; D gene ambiguous. The CDR3 contains 14 residues. CDR1 and CDR2 from the germline V gene are SEHNR and FQNEAQ (reference sequence). CDR3 bases read: TGTTCCAGCAGCCTAGAGTGGGCACCAGAGACG. It yields the protein CSSSLEWAPET. The entire CDR3 sequence reads CSSSLEWAPETQYF.

For this clone: The CDR3 end is not reached by the read, which stops 3 residues before it; the germline J gene fills it in. The chain couples TRBV20-1 to TRBJ2-3; TRBD1 agrees at 8 bases. CDR1 DFQATT and CDR2 SNEGSKA come from the germline V gene (reference sequence). The CDR3 totals 16 residues. CDR3 loop: CSAQDRGAISNQPQYF. Incomplete CDR3 DNA: TGCAGTGCTCAAGACAGGGGCGCTATTAGCAACCAGCCG.

A remark on this clone: An end of the junction does not agree with germline; a read error may underlie this. The CDR3 is cut off 3 residues early in the read; its end comes from the germline J gene. Other DNA sequences in this specimen translate into the identical CDR3. The chain has TRBV7-7 and TRBJ1-1, with D possibly matching TRBD1 (5 bases). The CDR3 consists of 16 residues. Germline-derived CDR1 and CDR2 are SSHAT and FNYEAQ (reference sequence). CDR3 bases read: TGTGCCAGCAGCTTAAAAGCTCTCAGGGTTTACACTGAG. Its translation: CASSLKALRVYTE. The entire CDR3 protein is CASSLKALRVYTEAFF.

The CDR3 region is CASSLGPSSDTYTF. The CDR3 DNA, read in part, is TGTGCCAGCAGCTTAGGCCCTAGTTCGGATACC. V is TRBV7-6 and J is TRBJ1-2; D gene unclear. Read sequence stops 3 residues before the CDR3 end, and the germline J gene provides the missing end. The CDR3 runs 14 residues. Looked up from germline, CDR1 is SGHVS and CDR2 is FNYEAQ.

With respect to this clone: The CDR3 end lies 3 residues beyond the end of the read and is filled in from the germline J gene. The identical CDR3 is also encoded by other nucleotide sequences in the sample. The rearrangement joins TRBV5-1 to TRBJ1-2, with unresolved D. The CDR3 has 16 amino acids. Germline assignment: CDR1 SGHRS and CDR2 YFSETQ. CDR3 DNA (partial): TGCGCCAGCAGGGACCCTAGTGGCTCTAGCACAGATACC. Its protein is CASRDPSGSSTDT. The entire CDR3 is CASRDPSGSSTDTYTF.

Concerning this clone itself: With the read ending 3 residues before the CDR3 end, the germline J gene is used to fill in that end. The chain recombines TRBV18 with TRBJ1-2, with D unresolved. There are 13 residues in the CDR3. V lost 6 bases and J 6 bases, leaving 14 bases between the germline ends. Germline CDR1 reads KGHSH; CDR2 reads LQKENI. CDR3 region: CASSPDGVDGYTF. The DNA read from the CDR3 is TGTGCCAGCTCGCCGGACGGGGTGGATGGC. Filled out from reference TRBV18 and TRBJ1-2, the complete variable domain reads NAGVMQNPRHLVRRRGQEARLRCSPMKGHSHVYWYRQLPEEGLKFMVYLQKENIIDESGMPKERFSAEFPKEGPSILRIQQVVRGDSAAYFCASSPDGVDGYTFGSGTRLTVV.

Remarks on this clone: The CDR3 end falls 3 residues outside the read, so it is completed with the germline J gene. The J gene is TRBJ1-2, the V gene TRBV10-3; TRBD1 matches 8 bases. CDR1 is ENHRY and CDR2 is SYGVKD in the germline V gene. The CDR3 is 14 residues long. The J segment lost 0 bases and the V segment lost 4 bases, leaving 1 base of the junction unmatched. Partial CDR3 DNA: TGTGCCATCAGTGGACAGGGGACTAACTATGGC. Amino acid sequence: CAISGQGTNYG. The CDR3 reads in full as CAISGQGTNYGYTF.

Worth noting for this clone: The sequenced fragment ends 3 residues before the CDR3 boundary, so the rest is inferred from the germline J gene. The chain recombines TRBV10-3 with TRBJ2-3; the D gene is possibly TRBD2 (6 bases). CDR1 ENHRY and CDR2 SYGVKD come from the germline V gene. Trimming stripped 4 bases from V and 4 bases from J, with 12 bases between. This CDR3 has 14 amino acids. CDR3 sequence reads: CAISGGVVSDTQYF. The sequenced part of the CDR3 DNA is TGTGCCATCAGTGGGGGGGTTGTTTCAGATACG.

A remark on this clone: The read ends 3 residues shy of where the CDR3 ends; the end is completed using the germline J gene. V gene TRBV30 combines with J gene TRBJ2-3, with unresolved D. The germline V and J ends were trimmed by 2 bases and 0 bases, with 18 bases remaining between them. Germline CDR1 and CDR2: GTSNPN and SVGIG (reference sequence). The CDR3 runs to 17 residues. Incomplete CDR3 DNA: TGTGCCTGGAGTCACCGTAGGAGTGGGCAGAGCACAGATACG. Protein: CAWSHRRSGQSTDT. In full, the CDR3 reads CAWSHRRSGQSTDTQYF. The full variable domain, completed using reference TRBV30 and TRBJ2-3, is SQTIHQWPATLVQPVGSPLSLECTVEGTSNPNLYWYRQAAGRGLQLLFYSVGIGQISSEVPQNLSASRPQDRQFILSSKKLLLSDSGFYLCAWSHRRSGQSTDTQYFGPGTRLTVL.

A word on this clone: The CDR3 end is not reached by the read, which stops 3 residues before it; the germline J gene fills it in. V gene TRBV30 combines with J gene TRBJ2-4; 8 bases match TRBD2. The CDR3 contains 18 residues. Germline V gene data show CDR1 as GTSNPN and CDR2 as SVGIG (reference sequence). This chain's CDR3 is CAWNLVAVALPGAGGQYF. CDR3 DNA, as far as it was read: TGTGCCTGGAACCTTGTCGCTGTCGCCCTGCCAGGGGCGGGGGGT. The full variable domain, with the rest looked up from reference TRBV30 and TRBJ2-4, is SQTIHQWPATLVQPVGSPLSLECTVEGTSNPNLYWYRQAAGRGLQLLFYSVGIGQISSEVPQNLSASRPQDRQFILSSKKLLLSDSGFYLCAWNLVAVALPGAGGQYFGAGTRLSVL.

CDR3 protein: CAYRQGRRYQETAFF. CDR3 bases read: TGTGCCTATCGACAGGGGAGGAGGTACCAAGAGACC. The chain has TRBV30 and TRBJ1-1; 8 positions agree with TRBD1. The DNA ends 3 residues before the CDR3 does, and the rest of the CDR3 is filled in from the germline J gene. The germline CDR1 and CDR2 sequences are GTSNPN and SVGIG (reference sequence). The CDR3 totals 15 residues.

Comment on this clone: The CDR3 is cut off 3 residues early in the read; its end comes from the germline J gene. The V call is TRBV2, the J call TRBJ2-1; TRBD1 agrees at 10 bases. The CDR3 extends over 15 amino acids. The germline gives CDR1 SNHLY, CDR2 FYNNEI. V lost 7 bases to trimming and J lost 7 bases; unmatched junction nucleotides: 10. The sequenced part of the CDR3 DNA is TGTGCCAGCACCCGTGTGGGGACAGGGGAGAATGAG. This translates into CASTRVGTGENE. The whole CDR3 reads CASTRVGTGENEQFF. The full variable domain, completed using reference TRBV2 and TRBJ2-1, is EPEVTQTPSHQVTQMGQEVILRCVPISNHLYFYWYRQILGQKVEFLVSFYNNEISEKSEIFDDQFSVERPDGSNFTLKIRSTKLEDSAMYFCASTRVGTGENEQFFGPGTRLTVL.

This clone shows up as medium-sized by frequency. Read sequence stops 3 residues before the CDR3 end, and the germline J gene provides the missing end. This sequence joins TRBV30 and TRBJ1-6, with 8 bases matching TRBD1. J lost 9 bases, V lost 5 bases, and 6 bases had no gene match. This CDR3 comprises 13 residues. The germline gives CDR1 GTSNPN, CDR2 SVGIG (reference sequence). The covered CDR3 bases are TGTGCCTGGTCCGGACAGGGAGGTTCACCC. Protein sequence: CAWSGQGGSP. The entire CDR3 is CAWSGQGGSPLHF.

Concerning this clone: The read terminates 3 residues before the CDR3 end, so the remaining end is supplied by the germline J gene. The V and J genes are TRBV7-2 and TRBJ1-4, with 7 bases that match TRBD1. CDR3 length: 15 amino acids. With 6 bases clipped from V and 7 bases from J, the junction kept 11 bases outside the gene matches. Per the germline V gene, CDR1 is SGHTA and CDR2 is FQGNSA. The CDR3 DNA, read in part, is TGTGCCAGCAGGAACGAGCCACAGGGGACTGAAAAA. Amino acids: CASRNEPQGTEK. The entire CDR3 protein reads CASRNEPQGTEKLFF.

Comment on this clone: The read finishes 3 residues shy of the CDR3 end, and the germline J gene is used to complete it. The genes are TRBV5-4 and TRBJ2-4; a weak D match, TRBD2 (5 bases). The CDR3 covers 13 residues. Germline lookup yields CDR1 SGHNT and CDR2 YYREEE (reference sequence). CDR3: CASSPGNTVGQYF. The CDR3 bases that were read are TGTGCCAGCAGCCCGGGGAATACCGTTGGT.

CDR3 bases read: TGTGCCAGCAGCGTAGACGGCAGGGAAAATTCACCC. This sequence encodes CASSVDGRENSP. Given in full, the CDR3 is CASSVDGRENSPLHF. This rearrangement joins TRBV9 to TRBJ1-6; D perhaps matches TRBD1 (5 bases). The read terminates 3 residues before the CDR3 end, so the remaining end is supplied by the germline J gene. There are 15 residues in the CDR3. CDR1 and CDR2 (germline): SGDLS, YYNGEE. V was shortened by 0 bases and J by 7 bases, with 11 bases between the two germline ends.

On this clone itself: The read falls 3 residues short of the CDR3 end, and the missing part is taken from the germline J gene. The chain has TRBV28 and TRBJ1-5; the D gene is possibly TRBD1 (6 bases). CDR1 and CDR2 from the germline V gene are MDHEN and SYDVKM. CDR3 length equals 16 residues. V was shortened by 7 bases and J by 0 bases, with 16 bases between the two germline ends. The chain's CDR3 is CASNTAGQNSNQPQHF. The CDR3 DNA, read in part, is TGTGCCAGCAATACGGCAGGACAGAATAGCAATCAGCCC.

Details on this clone: Read coverage stops 3 residues before the CDR3 terminus; the germline J gene supplies the remainder. The rearrangement joins TRBV6-2 or TRBV6-3 to TRBJ1-6; D is unclear. Trimming left V 5 bases short and J 9 bases short, with 20 bases between. Germline V gene sequence: CDR1 MNHEY, CDR2 SVGEGT. This CDR3 has 16 residues. The sequenced CDR3 bases are TGTGCCAGCAGTACATCAGGATACCTATTCGCTTCACCC. It yields the protein CASSTSGYLFASP. The complete CDR3 protein is CASSTSGYLFASPLHF.

Note on this clone: Read sequence stops 3 residues before the CDR3 end, and the germline J gene provides the missing end. The V call is TRBV5-4, the J call TRBJ2-7; TRBD2 agrees at 8 bases. V lost 2 bases, J lost 4 bases, and 5 bases stayed unmatched. CDR3 size: 14 residues. Germline loops: CDR1 SGHNT, CDR2 YYREEE (reference sequence). CDR3 loop: CASSFAGGQYEQYF. The sequenced CDR3 bases are TGTGCCAGCAGCTTCGCGGGGGGCCAGTACGAG. The full variable domain, its missing parts supplied by reference TRBV5-4 and TRBJ2-7, is ETGVTQSPTHLIKTRGQQVTLRCSSQSGHNTVSWYQQALGQGPQFIFQYYREEENGRGNFPPRFSGLQFPNYSSELNVNALELDDSALYLCASSFAGGQYEQYFGPGTRLTVT.

Concerning this clone: The read terminates 3 residues ahead of where the CDR3 ends, so the germline J gene completes it. The chain joins TRBV28 to TRBJ2-4; 8 nucleotides align to TRBD2. The ends lost 6 bases at V and 8 bases at J; junction bases unmatched: 6. CDR3 size: 13 residues. Per germline, CDR1 MDHEN and CDR2 SYDVKM. The CDR3 bases that were read are TGTGCCAGCAGGGGACTAGGAGTGGACATT. This encodes CASRGLGVDI. The whole CDR3 reads CASRGLGVDIQYF.

Regarding this clone: The read gets to within 3 residues of the CDR3 end, and the germline J gene fills in the rest. Other DNA sequences within the sample encode an identical CDR3. This chain connects TRBV7-9 to TRBJ1-2; D perhaps matches TRBD1 (5 bases). The germline V gene has CDR1 SEHNR and CDR2 FQNEAQ (reference sequence). The CDR3 runs to 14 residues. Deletions cut 2 bases from V and 6 bases from J, with 13 bases between. Partial CDR3 DNA: TGTGCCAGCAGCTTATCAGCAGGGAATGATGGC. This codes for CASSLSAGNDG. The whole CDR3 sequence reads CASSLSAGNDGYTF.

Turning to this clone: From the germline J gene comes the end of the CDR3, since the read stops 3 residues before it. The chain combines TRBV5-6 with TRBJ1-2; weak D call: TRBD1 (5 bases). Germline CDR1 is SGHDT and CDR2 is YYEEEE. The length of the CDR3 is 15 residues. CDR3: CASSPSGGSPNDYTF. Incomplete CDR3 DNA: TGTGCCAGCAGTCCCAGCGGGGGGTCGCCCAATGAC. The full variable domain, its missing parts supplied by reference TRBV5-6 and TRBJ1-2, is DAGVTQSPTHLIKTRGQQVTLRCSPKSGHDTVSWYQQALGQGPQFIFQYYEEEERQRGNFPDRFSGHQFPNYSSELNVNALLLGDSALYLCASSPSGGSPNDYTFGSGTRLTVV.